This entry concerns a single TCR beta chain. This sample was taken from a study of blood T cell repertoires in COVID-19. Across the whole study: PBMCs, B-cell-depleted T cells, or T cells were the source of the cDNA or gDNA that made up the material.

Under the authors' procedure: Reference gene primer amplification yielded estimated nucleated cell counts. Only in-frame clones appear in the TCRdb table, and some are missing; sequencing was by immunoSEQ multiplex PCR. D and trimming come from the DNA, and the V and J calls and clone size come from that table. The profile shows approximately 200,000 clones, roughly 80% of them singletons. The CDR3 is made up of 15 amino acids. Looked up from germline, CDR1 is SGHRS and CDR2 is YFSETQ. V was pared by 4 bases and J by 2 bases, with 5 bases of the junction left unmatched. This sequence originates from a man between 35 and 55 years old who had recovered from COVID-19. V and J are TRBV5-1 and TRBJ1-4; the match to TRBD1 covers 7 bases. The sample comprised PBMCs or T cells enriched from blood (not recorded which). CDR3 nucleotide sequence: TGCGCCAGCAGCCCCTTAGGGGGCACTAATGAAAAACTGTTTTTT. The encoded protein is CASSPLGGTNEKLFF.